The T cell receptor (beta chain) described here comes from a study of OX40 agonist ivuxolimab in advanced cancers. Study details: In three patients, partial responses were observed, one with hepatocellular carcinoma and two with cutaneous melanoma.

Germline CDR1 and CDR2: SGHTA and FQGNSA. The trim removed 2 bases at V and 3 bases at J, leaving 1 base unmatched. CDR3 length: 14 amino acids. As concerns this clone: Its specificity is not known.

Study results and caveats: There were, on average, more expanded clones in CD8+ T cells than in CD4+. Clonal expansion by week 6 occurred in CD4+ and CD8+ blood T cells (at 0.1 to 3.0 mg/kg).

Data came from immunoSEQ multiplex PCR; TCRdb stores just in-frame clones and leaves some out. Of some 48,000 clones detected, over 90% appear once; the ten largest clones hold 6.7%. The TCR comes from an adult with an advanced solid tumor such as melanoma, head and neck, liver or kidney cancer. The sequenced sample was CD4+ or CD8+ T cells sorted from blood, obtained in a trial of the OX40 agonist ivuxolimab. The V call is TRBV7-2, the J call TRBJ1-2, with 9 bases fitting TRBD1. CDR3 coding DNA: TGTGCCAGCAGCTTAAACAGGGGGCACTATGGCTACACCTTC. It yields the protein CASSLNRGHYGYTF.